This T cell receptor beta chain emerged from a study of naive and memory T cell subsets. Two oligonucleotides, mixed equimolar, formed the beta constant-region primer covering TRBC1 and TRBC2. Ligated cDNA was amplified by four rounds of PCR with nested alpha and beta constant-region primers and SP2. TCRdb independently ran MiXCR on the UMI-ligation and nested PCR reads; one entry per CDR3 protein. This table holds under 35,000 distinct CDR3 sequences, about 18% found once. After CD4 positive bead selection, the CD4-negative fraction gave CD8 T cells. V lost 3 bases, J lost 0 bases, and 15 bases lay in between. Germline V gives CDR1 MGHRA, CDR2 YSYEKL. The length of the CDR3 is 17 residues.

The chain employs TRBV4-1 and TRBJ1-3; no reliable D call. The receptor's source is a human donor in good health. Material: effector memory CD4+ T cells from blood. The sample's subset: effector memory, CD45RA- CD27-. The CDR3 region has the DNA TGCGCCAGCAGCCATGGCACCGAACCGAACTCTGGAAACACCATATATTTT. Its translation: CASSHGTEPNSGNTIYF.